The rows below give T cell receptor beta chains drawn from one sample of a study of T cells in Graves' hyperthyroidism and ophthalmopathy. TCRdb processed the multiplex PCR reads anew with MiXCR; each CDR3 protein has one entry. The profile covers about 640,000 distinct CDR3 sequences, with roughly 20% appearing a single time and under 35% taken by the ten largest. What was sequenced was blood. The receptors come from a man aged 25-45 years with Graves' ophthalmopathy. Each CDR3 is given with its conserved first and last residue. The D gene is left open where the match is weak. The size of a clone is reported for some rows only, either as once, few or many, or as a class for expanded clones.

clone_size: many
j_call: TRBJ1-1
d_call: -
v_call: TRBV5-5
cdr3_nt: TGTGCCAGCAGCCCAATTCCGAGGGGGGAGAACACTGAAGCTTTCTTT
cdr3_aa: CASSPIPRGENTEAFF

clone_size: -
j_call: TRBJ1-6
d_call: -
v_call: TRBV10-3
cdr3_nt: TGTGCCACCCGAACCCCCGATTCACCCCTCCACTTT
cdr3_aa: CATRTPDSPLHF

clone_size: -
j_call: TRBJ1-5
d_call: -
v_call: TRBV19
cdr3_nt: TGTGCCAGTAGTATAGAGGCCCGTAGCAATCAGCCCCAGCATTTT
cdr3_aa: CASSIEARSNQPQHF

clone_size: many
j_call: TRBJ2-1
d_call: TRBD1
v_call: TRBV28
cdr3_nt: TGTGCCAGTTGGACAGGGAGCAATGAGCAGTTCTTC
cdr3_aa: CASWTGSNEQFF

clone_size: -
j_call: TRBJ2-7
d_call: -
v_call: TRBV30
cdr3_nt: TGTGCCTGGAGCGGGCCCTACGAGCAGTACTTC
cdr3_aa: CAWSGPYEQYF

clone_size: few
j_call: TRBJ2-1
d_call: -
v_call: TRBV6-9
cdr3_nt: TGTGCCAGCAGTTATTCGGACTATGGTAATGAGCAGTTCTTC
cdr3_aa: CASSYSDYGNEQFF

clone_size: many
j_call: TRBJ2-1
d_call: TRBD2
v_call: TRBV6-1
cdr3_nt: TGTGCCAGCAGTCTTCAGCGGGAGGCATCCTACAATGAGCAGTTCTTC
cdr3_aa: CASSLQREASYNEQFF

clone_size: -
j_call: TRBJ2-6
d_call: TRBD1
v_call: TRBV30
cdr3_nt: TGTGCCTGGAGTACCGGAGACAGGGGTAACTCTGGGGCCAACGTCCTGACTTTC
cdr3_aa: CAWSTGDRGNSGANVLTF

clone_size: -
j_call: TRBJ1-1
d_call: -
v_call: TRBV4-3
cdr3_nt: TGCGCCAGCAGCCAGGTTGTAAACACTGAAGCTTTCTTT
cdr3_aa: CASSQVVNTEAFF

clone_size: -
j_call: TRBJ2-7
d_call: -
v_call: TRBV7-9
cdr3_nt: TGTGCCAGCAGCTCCCGAGCGGGACACTCAGGGGAGCAGTACTTC
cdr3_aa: CASSSRAGHSGEQYF

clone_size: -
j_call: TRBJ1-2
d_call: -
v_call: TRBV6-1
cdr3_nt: TGTGCCAGCAGGAGCATAGGCTATGGCTACACCTTC
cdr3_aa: CASRSIGYGYTF

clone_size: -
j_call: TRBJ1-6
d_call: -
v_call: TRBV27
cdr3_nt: TGTGCCAGCAGTTTAGGGCAGACTAGTTCACCCCTCCACTTT
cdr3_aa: CASSLGQTSSPLHF

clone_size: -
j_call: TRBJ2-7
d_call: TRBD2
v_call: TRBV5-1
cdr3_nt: TGCGCCAGCAGCTTTGGACTAGCGGGAGGTGCCTACGAGCAGTACTTC
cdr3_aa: CASSFGLAGGAYEQYF

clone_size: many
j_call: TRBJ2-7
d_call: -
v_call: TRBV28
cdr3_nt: TGTGCCAGCAGTTTATACTTGGCGGAGGGCCTGCCCTACGAGCAGTACTTC
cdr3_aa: CASSLYLAEGLPYEQYF

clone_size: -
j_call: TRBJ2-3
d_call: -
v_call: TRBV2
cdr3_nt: TGTGCCAGCGGGGTGGAGTACACAGATACGCAGTATTTT
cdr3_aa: CASGVEYTDTQYF

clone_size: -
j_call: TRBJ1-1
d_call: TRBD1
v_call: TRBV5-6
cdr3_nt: TGTGCCGGCAGCCTAGCGAATTTTAGGGGGCTTAACACTGAAGCTTTCTTT
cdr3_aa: CAGSLANFRGLNTEAFF

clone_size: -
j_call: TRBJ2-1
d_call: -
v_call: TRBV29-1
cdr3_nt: TGCAGCGTTGAGTGGAACCTTACTAACAATGAGCAGTTCTTC
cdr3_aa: CSVEWNLTNNEQFF

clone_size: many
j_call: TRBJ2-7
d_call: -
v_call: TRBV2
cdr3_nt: TGTGCCATCTCTCGTGGGGTTTACGAGCAGTACTTC
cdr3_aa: CAISRGVYEQYF

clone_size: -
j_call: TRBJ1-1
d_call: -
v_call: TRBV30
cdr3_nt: TGTGCCTGGAAAACAGTGAACACTGAAGCTTTCTTT
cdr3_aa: CAWKTVNTEAFF

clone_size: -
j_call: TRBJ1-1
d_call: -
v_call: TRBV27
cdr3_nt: TGTGCCAGCAGTTCGGGGACGATCAACACTGAAGCTCTCTTT
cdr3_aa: CASSSGTINTEALF

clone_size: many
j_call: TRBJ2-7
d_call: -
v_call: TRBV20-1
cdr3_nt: TGCAGTGCTAGCAGGGATTTTACTCCCTACGAGCAGTACTTC
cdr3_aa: CSASRDFTPYEQYF

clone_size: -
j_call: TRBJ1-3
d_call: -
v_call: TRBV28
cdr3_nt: TGTGCCAGCAGGCCGACCAGTGGAAACACCATATATTTT
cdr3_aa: CASRPTSGNTIYF

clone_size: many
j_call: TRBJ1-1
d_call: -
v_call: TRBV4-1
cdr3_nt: TGTGCCAGCTCACCAGGGGTGAGCACTGAAGCTTTCTTT
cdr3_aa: CASSPGVSTEAFF

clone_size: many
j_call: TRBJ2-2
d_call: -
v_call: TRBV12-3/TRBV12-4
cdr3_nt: TGTGCCAGCAGTTCGAGCGAGGCCGGGGAGCTGTTTTTT
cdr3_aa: CASSSSEAGELFF

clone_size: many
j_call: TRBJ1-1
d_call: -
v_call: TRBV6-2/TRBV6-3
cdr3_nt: TGTGCCAGCAGTTACCATGGGGAGGGGACTGAAGCTTTCTTT
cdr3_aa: CASSYHGEGTEAFF